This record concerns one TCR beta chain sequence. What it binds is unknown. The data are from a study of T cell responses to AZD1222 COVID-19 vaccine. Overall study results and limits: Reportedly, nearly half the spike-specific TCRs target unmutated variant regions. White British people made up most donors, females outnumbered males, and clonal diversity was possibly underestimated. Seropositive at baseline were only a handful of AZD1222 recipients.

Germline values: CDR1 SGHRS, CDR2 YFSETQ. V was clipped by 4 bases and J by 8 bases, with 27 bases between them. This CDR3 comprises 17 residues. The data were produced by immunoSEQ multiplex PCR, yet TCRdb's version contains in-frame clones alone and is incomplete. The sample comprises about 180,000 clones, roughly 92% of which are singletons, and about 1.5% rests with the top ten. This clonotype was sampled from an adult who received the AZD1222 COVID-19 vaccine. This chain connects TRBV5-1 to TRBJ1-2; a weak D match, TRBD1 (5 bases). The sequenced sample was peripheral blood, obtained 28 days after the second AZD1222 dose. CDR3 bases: TGCGCCAGCAGCCCAACAGTTTGGGGGACGGCTGGTGAGGGCTACACCTTC. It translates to CASSPTVWGTAGEGYTF.